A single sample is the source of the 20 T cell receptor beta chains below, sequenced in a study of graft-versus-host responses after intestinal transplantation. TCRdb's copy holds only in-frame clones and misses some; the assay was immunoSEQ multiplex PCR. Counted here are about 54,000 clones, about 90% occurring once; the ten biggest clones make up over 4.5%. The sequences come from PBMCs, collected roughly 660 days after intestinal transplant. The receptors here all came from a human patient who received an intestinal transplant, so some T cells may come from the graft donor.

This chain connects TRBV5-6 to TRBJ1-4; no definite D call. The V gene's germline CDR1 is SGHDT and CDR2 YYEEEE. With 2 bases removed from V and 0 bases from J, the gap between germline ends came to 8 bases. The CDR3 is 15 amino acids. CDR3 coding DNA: TGTGCCAGCAGCTTTAGACTTGCAACTAATGAAAAACTGTTTTTT. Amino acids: CASSFRLATNEKLFF.

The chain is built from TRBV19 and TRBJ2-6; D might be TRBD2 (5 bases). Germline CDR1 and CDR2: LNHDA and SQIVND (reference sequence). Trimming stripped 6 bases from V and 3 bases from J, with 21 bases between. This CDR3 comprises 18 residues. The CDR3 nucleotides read TGTGCCAGTAGCTCCGGGGTGGCCTCAACGAGTGGGGCCAACGTCCTGACTTTC. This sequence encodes CASSSGVASTSGANVLTF.

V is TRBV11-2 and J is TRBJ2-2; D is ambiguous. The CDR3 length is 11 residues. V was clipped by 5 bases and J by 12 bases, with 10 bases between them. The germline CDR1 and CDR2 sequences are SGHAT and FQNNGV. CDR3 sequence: CASSGRVKLFF. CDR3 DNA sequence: TGTGCCAGCAGCGGCCGAGTGAAGCTGTTTTTT.

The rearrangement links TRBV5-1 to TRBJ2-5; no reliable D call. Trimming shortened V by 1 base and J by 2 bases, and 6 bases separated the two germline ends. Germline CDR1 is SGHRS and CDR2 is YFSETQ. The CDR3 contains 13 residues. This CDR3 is CASSLTLQETQYF. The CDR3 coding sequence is TGCGCCAGCAGCTTGACATTACAAGAGACCCAGTACTTC.

DNA for the CDR3: TGCAGTGCGAGTAGGGGCGGGGAGCTGTTTTTT. Translated, it gives CSASRGGELFF. The chain uses TRBV20-1 and TRBJ2-2, with D perhaps TRBD1 (5 bases). This CDR3 region has 11 residues. Germline V gene sequence: CDR1 DFQATT, CDR2 SNEGSKA (reference sequence). The germline V and J ends were trimmed by 6 bases and 7 bases, with 9 bases remaining between them.

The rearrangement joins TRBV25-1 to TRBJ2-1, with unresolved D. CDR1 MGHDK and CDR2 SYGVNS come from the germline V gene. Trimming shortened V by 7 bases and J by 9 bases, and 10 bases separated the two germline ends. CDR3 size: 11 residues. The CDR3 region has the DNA TGTGCCAGCACCCGGACGGGTGAGCAGTTCTTC. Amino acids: CASTRTGEQFF.

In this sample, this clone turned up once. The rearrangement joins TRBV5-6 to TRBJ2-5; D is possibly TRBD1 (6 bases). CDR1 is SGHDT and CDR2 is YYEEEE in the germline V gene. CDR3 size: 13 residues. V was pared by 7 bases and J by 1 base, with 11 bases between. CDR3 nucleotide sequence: TGTGCCAGCGGCACAGGGTTCCAAGAGACCCAGTACTTC. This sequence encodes CASGTGFQETQYF.

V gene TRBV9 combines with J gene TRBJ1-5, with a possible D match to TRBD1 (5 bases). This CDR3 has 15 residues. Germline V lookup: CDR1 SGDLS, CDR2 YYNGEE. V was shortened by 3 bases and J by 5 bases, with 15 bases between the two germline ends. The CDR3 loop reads CASSEFPTGDQPQHF. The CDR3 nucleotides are TGTGCCAGCAGCGAGTTCCCCACAGGTGATCAGCCCCAGCATTTT.

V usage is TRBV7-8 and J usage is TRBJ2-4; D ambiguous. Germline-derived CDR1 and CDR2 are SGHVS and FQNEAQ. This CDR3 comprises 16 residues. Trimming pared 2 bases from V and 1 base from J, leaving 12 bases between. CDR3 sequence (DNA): TGTGCCAGCAGCTTACAAGCTCCCTTTGCCAAAAACATTCAGTACTTC. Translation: CASSLQAPFAKNIQYF.

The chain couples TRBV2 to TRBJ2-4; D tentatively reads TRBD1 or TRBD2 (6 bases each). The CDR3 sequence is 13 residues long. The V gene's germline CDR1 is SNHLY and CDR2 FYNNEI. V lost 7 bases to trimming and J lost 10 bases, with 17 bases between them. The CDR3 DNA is TGTGCCAGCACGAGGGGGGCAGCTCTTATTCAGTACTTC. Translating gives CASTRGAALIQYF.

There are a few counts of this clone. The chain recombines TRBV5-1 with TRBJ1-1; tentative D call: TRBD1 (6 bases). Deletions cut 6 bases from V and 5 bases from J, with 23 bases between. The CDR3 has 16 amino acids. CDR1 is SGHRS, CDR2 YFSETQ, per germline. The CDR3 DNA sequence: TGCGCCAGCAATTCGAGTCCCACAGGGTTTGGGACTGAAGCTTTCTTT. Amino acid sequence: CASNSSPTGFGTEAFF.

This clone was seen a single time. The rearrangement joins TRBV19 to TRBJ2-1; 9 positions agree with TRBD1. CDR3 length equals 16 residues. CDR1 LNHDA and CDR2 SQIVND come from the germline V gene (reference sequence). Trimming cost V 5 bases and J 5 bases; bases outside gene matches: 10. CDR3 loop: CASSLTGGVTNNEQFF. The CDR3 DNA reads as TGTGCCAGTAGTCTCACAGGGGGCGTCACGAACAATGAGCAGTTCTTC.

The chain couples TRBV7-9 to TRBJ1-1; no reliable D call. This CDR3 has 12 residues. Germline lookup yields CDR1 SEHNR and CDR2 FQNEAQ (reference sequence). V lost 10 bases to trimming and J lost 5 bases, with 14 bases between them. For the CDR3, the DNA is TGTGCCACCGGGGAGGCGGGAACTGAAGCTTTCTTT. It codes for CATGEAGTEAFF.

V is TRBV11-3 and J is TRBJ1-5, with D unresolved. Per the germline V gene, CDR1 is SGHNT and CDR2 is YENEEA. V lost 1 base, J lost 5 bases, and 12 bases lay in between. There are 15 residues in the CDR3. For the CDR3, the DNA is TGTGCCAGCAGCTTAGGATCCGGGAACCATCAGCCCCAGCATTTT. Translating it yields CASSLGSGNHQPQHF.

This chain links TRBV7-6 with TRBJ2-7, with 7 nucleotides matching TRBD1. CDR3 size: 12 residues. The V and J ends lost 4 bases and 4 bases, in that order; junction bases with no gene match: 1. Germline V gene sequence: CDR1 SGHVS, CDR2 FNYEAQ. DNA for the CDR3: TGTGCCAGCAGCTCGACAGGGTACGAGCAGTACTTC. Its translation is CASSSTGYEQYF. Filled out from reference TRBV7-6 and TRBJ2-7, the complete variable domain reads GAGVSQSPRYKVTKRGQDVALRCDPISGHVSLYWYRQALGQGPEFLTYFNYEAQQDKSGLPNDRFSAERPEGSISTLTIQRTEQRDSAMYRCASSSTGYEQYFGPGTRLTVT.

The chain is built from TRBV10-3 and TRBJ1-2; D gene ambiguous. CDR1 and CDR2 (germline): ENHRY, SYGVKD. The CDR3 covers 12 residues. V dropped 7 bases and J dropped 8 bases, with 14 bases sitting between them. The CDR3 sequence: CAITEGGVGYTF. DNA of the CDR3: TGTGCCATCACCGAAGGTGGGGTAGGCTACACCTTC.

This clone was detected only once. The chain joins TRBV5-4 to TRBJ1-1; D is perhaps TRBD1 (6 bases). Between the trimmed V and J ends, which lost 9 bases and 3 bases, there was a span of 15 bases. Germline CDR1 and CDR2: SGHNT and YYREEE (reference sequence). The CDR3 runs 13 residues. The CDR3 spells CATRTAEDTEAFF. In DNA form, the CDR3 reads TGTGCCACCAGGACAGCTGAAGACACTGAAGCTTTCTTT.

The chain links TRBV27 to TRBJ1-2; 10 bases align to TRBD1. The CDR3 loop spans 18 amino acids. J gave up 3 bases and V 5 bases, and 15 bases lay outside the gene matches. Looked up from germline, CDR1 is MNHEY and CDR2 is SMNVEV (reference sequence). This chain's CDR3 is CASSPFLAPGTGDYGYTF. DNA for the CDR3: TGTGCCAGCAGTCCTTTTTTAGCCCCAGGGACAGGGGACTATGGCTACACCTTC.

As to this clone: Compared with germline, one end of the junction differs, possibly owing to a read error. The CDR3 nucleotides read TGCAGTGCTAGGGGCTACGATGAGCAGTTCTTC. The encoded protein is CSARGYDEQFF. The rearrangement links TRBV20-1 to TRBJ2-1; unclear D gene. Germline lookup yields CDR1 DFQATT and CDR2 SNEGSKA (reference sequence). This CDR3 comprises 11 residues.

The CDR3 loop is CASSLGGARQAKETQYF. Written as DNA, the CDR3 is TGCGCCAGCAGCTTAGGGGGAGCCCGACAGGCGAAAGAGACCCAGTACTTC. The rearrangement uses TRBV5-1 and TRBJ2-5; TRBD1 might be the D (6 bases). Looked up from germline, CDR1 is SGHRS and CDR2 is YFSETQ. This CDR3 is 17 amino acids long. V gave up 2 bases and J gave up 3 bases, with 20 bases separating them.